This T cell receptor beta chain is drawn from a study of blood T cells in healthy people across ages. Study-wide points: As naive T cell percentage varied, TCR beta diversity correlated strongly with it. Because donor CMV status was unknown, expanded clonotype changes were possibly confounded.

PCR was performed a second time for about 7 to 12 cycles using a sample-barcoded 5' primer and a J-beta primer mix. Each cDNA molecule was tagged by a template-switch adaptor with 12 random nucleotides. TCRdb called the 5' RACE reads again in MiXCR, with one record for every CDR3 protein. This sample has around 1.1 million distinct CDR3 sequences, with roughly two fifths found just once. A note on this clonotype: Its antigen remains unidentified.

The sample was blood. This TCR derives from a man aged 18 to 29 in good health.

In nucleotides, the CDR3 is TGCAGCGCTACTTTGGGCTGGGCTGAAGCTTTCTTT. Its translation: CSATLGWAEAFF. This chain connects TRBV29-1 to TRBJ1-1; D not resolved. The CDR3 length is 12 residues. Germline V gene sequence: CDR1 SQVTM, CDR2 ANQGSEA. V was clipped by 7 bases and J by 6 bases, with 15 bases between them.